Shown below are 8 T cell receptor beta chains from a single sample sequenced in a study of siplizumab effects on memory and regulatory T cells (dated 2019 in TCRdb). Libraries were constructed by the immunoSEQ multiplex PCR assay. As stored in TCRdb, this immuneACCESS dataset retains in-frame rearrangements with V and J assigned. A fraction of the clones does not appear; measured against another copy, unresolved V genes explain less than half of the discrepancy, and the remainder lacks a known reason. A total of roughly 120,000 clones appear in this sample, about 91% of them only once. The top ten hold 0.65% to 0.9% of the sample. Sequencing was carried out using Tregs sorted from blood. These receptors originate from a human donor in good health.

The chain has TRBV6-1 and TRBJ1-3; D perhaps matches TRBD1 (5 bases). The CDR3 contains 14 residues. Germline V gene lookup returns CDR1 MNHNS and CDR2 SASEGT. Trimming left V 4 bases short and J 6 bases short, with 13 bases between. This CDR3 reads CASSGQLSQNTIYF. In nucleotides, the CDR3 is TGTGCCAGCAGTGGACAGCTTAGCCAAAACACCATATATTTT.

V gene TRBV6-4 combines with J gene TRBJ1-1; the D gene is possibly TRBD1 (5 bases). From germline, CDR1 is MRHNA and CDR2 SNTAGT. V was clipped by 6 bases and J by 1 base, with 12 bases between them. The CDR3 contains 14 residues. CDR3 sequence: CASRDSTGNTEAFF. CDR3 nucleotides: TGTGCCAGCAGGGATTCCACAGGGAACACTGAAGCTTTCTTT.

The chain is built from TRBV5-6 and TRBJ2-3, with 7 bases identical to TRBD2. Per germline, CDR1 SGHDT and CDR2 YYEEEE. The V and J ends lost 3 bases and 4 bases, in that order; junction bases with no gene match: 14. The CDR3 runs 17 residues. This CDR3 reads CASSSLGAGQGADTQYF. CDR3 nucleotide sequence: TGTGCCAGCAGCTCCCTCGGAGCGGGGCAGGGAGCAGATACGCAGTATTTT.

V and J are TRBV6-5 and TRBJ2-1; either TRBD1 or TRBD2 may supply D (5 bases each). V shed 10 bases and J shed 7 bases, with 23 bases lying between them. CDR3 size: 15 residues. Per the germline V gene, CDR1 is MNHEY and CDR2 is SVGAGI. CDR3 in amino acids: CATYSSHRGVNEQFF. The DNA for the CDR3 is TGTGCCACTTATTCGAGTCACCGAGGGGTAAATGAGCAGTTCTTC.

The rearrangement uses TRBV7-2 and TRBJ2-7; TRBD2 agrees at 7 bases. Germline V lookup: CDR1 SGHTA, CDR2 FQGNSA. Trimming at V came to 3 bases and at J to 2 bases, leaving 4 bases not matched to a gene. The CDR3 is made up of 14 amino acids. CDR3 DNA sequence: TGTGCCAGCAGCTTGGGAGCGGGACCCTACGAGCAGTACTTC. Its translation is CASSLGAGPYEQYF. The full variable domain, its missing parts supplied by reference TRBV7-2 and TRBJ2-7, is GAGVSQSPSNKVTEKGKDVELRCDPISGHTALYWYRQSLGQGLEFLIYFQGNSAPDKSGLPSDRFSAERTGGSVSTLTIQRTQQEDSAVYLCASSLGAGPYEQYFGPGTRLTVT.

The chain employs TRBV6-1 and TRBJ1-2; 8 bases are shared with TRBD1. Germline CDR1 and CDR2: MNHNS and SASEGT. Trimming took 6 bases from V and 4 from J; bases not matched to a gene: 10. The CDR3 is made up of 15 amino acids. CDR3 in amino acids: CASRGPGQGGYGYTF. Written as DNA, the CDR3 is TGTGCCAGCAGGGGACCCGGACAGGGCGGCTATGGCTACACCTTC.

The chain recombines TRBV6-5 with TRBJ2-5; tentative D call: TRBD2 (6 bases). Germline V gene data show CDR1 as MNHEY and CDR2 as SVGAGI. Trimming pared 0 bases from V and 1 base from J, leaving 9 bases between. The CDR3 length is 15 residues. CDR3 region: CASSYSPSAQETQYF. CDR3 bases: TGTGCCAGCAGTTACTCTCCTAGCGCCCAAGAGACCCAGTACTTC.

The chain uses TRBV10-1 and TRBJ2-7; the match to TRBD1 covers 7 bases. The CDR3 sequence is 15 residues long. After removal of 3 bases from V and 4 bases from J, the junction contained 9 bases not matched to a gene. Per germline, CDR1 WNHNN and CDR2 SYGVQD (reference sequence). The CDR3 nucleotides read TGCGCCAGCAGTGAAAACAGGGGACGTCGTTACGAGCAGTACTTC. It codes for CASSENRGRRYEQYF.